This T cell receptor beta chain derives from a study of T cell responses to AZD1222 COVID-19 vaccine. In its sample, this clone was seen a few times. Libraries were prepared by immunoSEQ multiplex PCR; TCRdb keeps only in-frame clonotypes and omits some of them. The sample includes roughly 120,000 clones, 75% to 95% of them seen just once. Trimming removed 2 bases from V and 8 bases from J; junction bases left unmatched: 12. The CDR3 spans 15 residues. Germline V gives CDR1 ENHRY, CDR2 SYGVKD. This sample comprised peripheral blood, obtained on day 0 of AZD1222 vaccination. The V gene is TRBV10-3, the J gene TRBJ2-7; 7 nucleotides align to TRBD1. The source is an adult in good health. This CDR3 is CAISEQTGILSQQYF. The CDR3 nucleotides read TGTGCCATCAGTGAGCAGACAGGGATCCTCTCCCAGCAGTACTTC.